This TCR beta chain was recovered during a study of blood T cells in healthy people across ages. Study results and limitations: More naive CD4+ cells and higher diversity were found in long-lived than in aged donors.

Germline V lookup: CDR1 MDHEN, CDR2 SYDVKM. The CDR3 runs 14 residues. Trimming pared 7 bases from V and 1 base from J, leaving 13 bases between. With a J-beta primer mix and a sample-barcoded 5' primer, a second PCR ran about 7 to 12 cycles. Each TCR beta cDNA got a 12-nucleotide random molecular identifier. TCRdb independently ran MiXCR on the 5' RACE reads; one entry per CDR3 protein. The sample shows approximately 780,000 distinct CDR3 sequences, about 26% of them seen only once. In this sample, this clonotype turned up a few times. Its antigen is unidentified. Another study also made use of these data, one on T cells of mothers and their children. This second study says: In both related and unrelated pairs, TCR recombination output is shaped similarly by thymic selection.

The TCR was taken from a boy aged 5-17 years in good health. The chain is built from TRBV28 and TRBJ1-1; no definite D call. Sequencing was carried out using blood. This chain's CDR3 is CASTQQRQNTEAFF. The CDR3 bases are TGTGCCAGCACCCAACAGAGACAGAACACTGAAGCTTTCTTT.